This T cell receptor (beta chain) comes out of a study of immune evolution from preneoplasia to lung adenocarcinoma. Study-level findings and limits: Later-stage lesions seemingly showed higher T cell density and diversity than normal lung.

After pathologic assessment, macro-dissection selected premalignant or tumor cells for extraction. The length of the CDR3 is 14 residues. Trimming took 6 bases from V and 0 from J, leaving 9 bases between them. Germline CDR1 MNHEY, CDR2 SVGAGI. Measured with immunoSEQ multiplex PCR; TCRdb has only the in-frame clones, and not every one. The sample lists approximately 4,200 clones; roughly 84% were seen once. Notes on this clone: Its antigen is still unknown.

This clonotype was sampled from a person in their sixties with lung adenocarcinoma. The chain carries TRBV6-5 and TRBJ1-5, with D tentatively TRBD1 (5 bases). Sequenced: FFPE minimally invasive lung adenocarcinoma tissue. This CDR3 is CASSRQYSNQPQHF. CDR3 sequence (DNA): TGTGCCAGCAGCCGACAGTATAGCAATCAGCCCCAGCATTTT.